This paragraph covers one TCR beta chain sequence. The data are from a study of blood T cell repertoires in COVID-19. Overall study context: The United States, Italy and Spain were the sources of the acute and convalescent COVID-19 samples. From T cells, B-cell-depleted T cells, or PBMCs came the material, which was cDNA or gDNA.

Patients at the Seattle site were enrolled during active infection and followed longitudinally. In the original processing: Researchers report that nucleated cell counts were estimated from reference gene primer amplification. Only in-frame clones appear in the TCRdb table, and some are missing; sequencing was by immunoSEQ multiplex PCR. V, J and clone size are taken as reported in that table, and D and trimming were inferred from the DNA itself. The sample shows some 300,000 clones, 85% to 90% of them seen only once. Germline CDR1 reads SGHVS; CDR2 reads FQNEAQ. CDR3 size: 18 residues. Deletions cut 2 bases from V and 1 base from J, with 15 bases between.

The clonotype comes from a woman between 40 and 50 years old with COVID-19, enrolled during active disease. V and J are TRBV7-8 and TRBJ2-6; a possible D gene is TRBD2 (6 bases). Source material: peripheral blood. The DNA for the CDR3 is TGTGCCAGCAGCTTATTAGTAGCTGGAGGGTCTGGGGCCAACGTCCTGACTTTC. Protein sequence: CASSLLVAGGSGANVLTF.